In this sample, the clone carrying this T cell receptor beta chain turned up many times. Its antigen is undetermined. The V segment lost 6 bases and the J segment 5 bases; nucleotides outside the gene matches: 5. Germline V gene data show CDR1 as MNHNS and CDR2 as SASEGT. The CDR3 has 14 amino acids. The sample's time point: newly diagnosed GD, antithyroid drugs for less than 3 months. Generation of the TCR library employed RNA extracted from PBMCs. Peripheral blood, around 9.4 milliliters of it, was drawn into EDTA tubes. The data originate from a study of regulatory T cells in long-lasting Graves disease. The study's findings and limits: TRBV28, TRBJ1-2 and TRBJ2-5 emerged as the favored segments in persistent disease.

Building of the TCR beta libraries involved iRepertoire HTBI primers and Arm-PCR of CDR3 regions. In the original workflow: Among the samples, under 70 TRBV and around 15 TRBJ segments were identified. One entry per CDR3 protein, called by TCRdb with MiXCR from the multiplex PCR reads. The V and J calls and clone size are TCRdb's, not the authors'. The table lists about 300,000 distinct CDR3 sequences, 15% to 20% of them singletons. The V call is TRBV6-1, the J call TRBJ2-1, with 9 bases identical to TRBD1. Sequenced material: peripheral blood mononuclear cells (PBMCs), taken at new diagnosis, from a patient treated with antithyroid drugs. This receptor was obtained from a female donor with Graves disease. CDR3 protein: CASRGTGPNNEQFF. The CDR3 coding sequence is TGTGCCAGCAGGGGGACAGGGCCCAACAATGAGCAGTTCTTC.